The clone carrying this TCR beta chain was observed a few times. As handled by the study authors: The authors estimated nucleated cell counts from reference gene primer amplification. Only in-frame clones appear in the TCRdb table, and some are missing; sequencing was by immunoSEQ multiplex PCR. V, J and clone size reflect that table, while D and trimming were determined from the DNA. Of roughly 230,000 clones in the sample, approximately 84% were seen once. This entry is derived from a study of blood T cell repertoires in COVID-19. At the level of the study: Sample material is recorded as cDNA or gDNA derived from T cells, B-cell-depleted T cells, or PBMCs.

The V and J ends lost 6 bases and 2 bases, in that order; junction bases with no gene match: 7. This CDR3 has 16 residues. Germline V gene data show CDR1 as LNHDA and CDR2 as SQIVND (reference sequence). V is TRBV19 and J is TRBJ1-3, with TRBD1 matching over 10 bases. Source material: peripheral blood. The receptor comes from a woman older than 75 with acute or convalescent COVID-19. The CDR3 region is CASSYPGTGAGNTIYF. CDR3 DNA: TGTGCCAGTAGCTACCCCGGGACAGGGGCTGGAAACACCATATATTTT.